This T cell receptor beta chain was sequenced for a study of blood T cell repertoires in COVID-19. Repertoires were generated with immunoSEQ multiplex PCR, while TCRdb's copy carries only in-frame clones and drops some. Found here are some 95,000 clones, 70% to 90% of them singletons; the top ten hold 3.5% to 5.5%. Deletions cut 0 bases from V and 4 bases from J, with 11 bases between. The CDR3 is 15 residues long. Germline-derived CDR1 and CDR2 are MRHNA and SNTAGT. This clonotype was obtained from a man aged 70 or older with acute or convalescent COVID-19. The chain combines TRBV6-4 with TRBJ2-3; D unclear. The sample taken for sequencing was peripheral blood. As DNA, the CDR3 is TGTGCCAGCAGTGACTCAAGCGCCGGCCCAGATACGCAGTATTTT. It specifies CASSDSSAGPDTQYF.